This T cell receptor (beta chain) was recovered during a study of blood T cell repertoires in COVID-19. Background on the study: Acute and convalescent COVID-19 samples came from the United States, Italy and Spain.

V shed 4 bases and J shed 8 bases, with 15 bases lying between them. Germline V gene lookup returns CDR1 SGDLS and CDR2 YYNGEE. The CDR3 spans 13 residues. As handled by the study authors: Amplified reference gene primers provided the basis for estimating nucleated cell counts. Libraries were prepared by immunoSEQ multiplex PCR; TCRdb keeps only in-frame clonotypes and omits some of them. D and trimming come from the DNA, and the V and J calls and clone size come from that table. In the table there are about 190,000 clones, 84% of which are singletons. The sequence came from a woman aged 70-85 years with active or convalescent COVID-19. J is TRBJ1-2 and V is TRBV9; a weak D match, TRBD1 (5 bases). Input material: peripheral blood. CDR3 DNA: TGTGCCAGCAGCCCTCGGGGGAGGAGCGGCTACACCTTC. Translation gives CASSPRGRSGYTF.